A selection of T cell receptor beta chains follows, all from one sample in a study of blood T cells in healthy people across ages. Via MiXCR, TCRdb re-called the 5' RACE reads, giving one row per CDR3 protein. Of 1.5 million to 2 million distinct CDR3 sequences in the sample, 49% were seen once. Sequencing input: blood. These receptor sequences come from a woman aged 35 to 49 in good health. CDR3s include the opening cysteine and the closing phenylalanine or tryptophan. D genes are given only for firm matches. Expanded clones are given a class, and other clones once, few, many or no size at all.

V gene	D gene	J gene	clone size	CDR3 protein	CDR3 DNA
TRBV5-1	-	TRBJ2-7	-	CASSSGPPEQYF	TGCGCCAGCAGCTCGGGCCCTCCCGAGCAGTACTTC
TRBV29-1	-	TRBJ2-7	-	CSVEFPFLREQYF	TGCAGCGTTGAATTCCCCTTCTTGCGCGAGCAGTACTTC
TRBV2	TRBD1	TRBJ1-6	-	CASSGQGSTSPLHF	TGTGCCAGCAGCGGACAGGGGAGTACTTCACCCCTCCACTTT
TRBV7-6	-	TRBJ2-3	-	CASSGRTECTDTQYF	TGTGCCAGCAGCGGACGGACAGAGTGCACAGATACGCAGTATTTT
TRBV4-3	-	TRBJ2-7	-	CASSQGTTAPYEQYF	TGCGCCAGCAGCCAAGGAACGACAGCCCCCTACGAGCAGTACTTC
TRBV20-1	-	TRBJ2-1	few	CSARDVLRGESSYNEQFF	TGCAGTGCTAGAGATGTTTTACGCGGGGAGAGCTCCTACAATGAGCAGTTCTTC
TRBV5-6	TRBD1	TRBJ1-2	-	CASSFGTGGYGYTF	TGTGCCAGCAGTTTTGGGACAGGGGGCTATGGCTACACCTTC
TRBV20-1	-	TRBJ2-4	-	CSARDLEAGGAPDLFGQYF	TGCAGTGCTAGAGATCTAGAAGCAGGGGGGGCTCCGGATTTATTTGGGCAGTACTTC
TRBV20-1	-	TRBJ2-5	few	CSAYQFIGSGETQYF	TGCAGTGCTTATCAATTCATAGGGTCCGGGGAGACCCAGTACTTC
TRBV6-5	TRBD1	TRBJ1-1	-	CASSYSGTGGGLMNTEAFF	TGTGCCAGCAGTTACTCCGGGACAGGGGGCGGCCTCATGAACACTGAAGCTTTCTTT
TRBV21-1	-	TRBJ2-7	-	CASSKEGPGHEQYF	TGTGCCAGCAGCAAAGAAGGCCCGGGGCACGAGCAGTACTTC
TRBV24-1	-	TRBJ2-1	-	CATSEQGSPPYNEQFF	TGTGCCACCAGTGAGCAGGGGTCCCCGCCCTACAATGAGCAGTTCTTC
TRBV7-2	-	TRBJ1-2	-	CASSPLSGANYGYTF	TGTGCCAGCAGCCCCCTGTCGGGGGCAAACTATGGCTACACCTTC
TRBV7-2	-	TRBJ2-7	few	CASSLAGAASYEQYF	TGTGCCAGCAGCTTAGCTGGGGCGGCTTCCTACGAGCAGTACTTC
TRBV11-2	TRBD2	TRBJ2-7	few	CASSRTSDYEQYF	TGTGCCAGCAGCCGGACTAGTGACTACGAGCAGTACTTC
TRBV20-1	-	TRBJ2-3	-	CSAPQDTQYF	TGCAGTGCACCTCAAGATACGCAGTATTTT
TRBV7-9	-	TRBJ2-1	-	CASSFTPGTPWGNEQFF	TGTGCCAGCAGCTTTACTCCCGGGACACCCTGGGGCAATGAGCAGTTCTTC
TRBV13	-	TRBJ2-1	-	CASTLSNLNEQFF	TGTGCCAGCACCCTTTCGAACCTCAATGAGCAGTTCTTC
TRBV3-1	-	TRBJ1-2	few	CASSQAALTLDGYTF	TGTGCCAGCAGCCAAGCCGCCCTGACACTTGATGGCTACACCTTC
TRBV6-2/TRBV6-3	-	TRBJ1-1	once	CASSSWQGSEAFF	TGTGCCAGCAGTTCTTGGCAGGGATCTGAAGCTTTCTTT
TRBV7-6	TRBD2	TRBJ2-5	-	CASLEAGGQETQYF	TGTGCCAGCCTAGAAGCGGGGGGGCAAGAGACCCAGTACTTC
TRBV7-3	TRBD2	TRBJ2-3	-	CASSPLAGAAPDTQYF	TGTGCCAGCAGCCCCCTAGCGGGGGCCGCTCCAGATACGCAGTATTTT
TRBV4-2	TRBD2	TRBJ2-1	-	CASSQDPSGGAKGEQFF	TGTGCCAGCAGCCAAGACCCTAGCGGGGGGGCTAAGGGTGAGCAGTTCTTC
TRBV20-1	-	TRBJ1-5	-	CSAVQGLGQNQPQHF	TGCAGTGCGGTACAGGGTTTGGGACAAAATCAGCCCCAGCATTTT
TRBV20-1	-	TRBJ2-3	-	CSARSAGRRTDTQYF	TGCAGTGCCCGCTCGGCGGGGCGTAGGACAGATACGCAGTATTTT
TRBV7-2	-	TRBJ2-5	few	CASSLVKGTFSKETQYF	TGTGCCAGCAGCTTAGTTAAGGGCACCTTTTCAAAAGAGACCCAGTACTTC
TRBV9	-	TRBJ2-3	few	CASSVDRGEAYF	TGTGCCAGCAGCGTAGATCGCGGGGAGGCGTATTTT
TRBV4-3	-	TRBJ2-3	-	CASSQDLPVADTQYF	TGCGCCAGCAGCCAAGATCTCCCGGTCGCAGATACGCAGTATTTT
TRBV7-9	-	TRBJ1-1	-	CASSAQGPEAFF	TGTGCCAGCAGCGCACAAGGGCCCGAAGCTTTCTTT